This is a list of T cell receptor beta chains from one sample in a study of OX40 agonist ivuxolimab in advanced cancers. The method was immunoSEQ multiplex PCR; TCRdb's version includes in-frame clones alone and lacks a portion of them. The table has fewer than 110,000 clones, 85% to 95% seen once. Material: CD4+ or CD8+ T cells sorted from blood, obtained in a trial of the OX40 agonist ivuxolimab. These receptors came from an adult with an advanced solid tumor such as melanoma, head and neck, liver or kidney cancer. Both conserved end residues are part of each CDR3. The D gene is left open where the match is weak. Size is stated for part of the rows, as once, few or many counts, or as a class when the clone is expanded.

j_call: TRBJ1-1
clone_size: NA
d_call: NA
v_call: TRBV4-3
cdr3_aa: CASSQEWGAGTEAFF
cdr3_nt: TGCGCCAGCAGCCAAGAGTGGGGGGCAGGCACTGAAGCTTTCTTT

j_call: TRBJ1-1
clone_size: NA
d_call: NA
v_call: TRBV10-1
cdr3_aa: CATEGGGWKNTEAFF
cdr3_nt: TGCGCCACCGAGGGTGGAGGGTGGAAAAACACTGAAGCTTTCTTT

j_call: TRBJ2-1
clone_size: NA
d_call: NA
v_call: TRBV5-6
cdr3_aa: CATEKTRLSSEQFF
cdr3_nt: TGTGCCACTGAGAAGACACGACTTAGCAGTGAGCAGTTCTTC

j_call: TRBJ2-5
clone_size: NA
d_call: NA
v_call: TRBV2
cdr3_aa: CASRKGRETQYF
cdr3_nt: TGTGCCAGCAGGAAGGGGCGGGAGACCCAGTACTTC

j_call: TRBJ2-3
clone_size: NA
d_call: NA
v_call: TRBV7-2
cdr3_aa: CASSLPDPRADTQYF
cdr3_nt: TGTGCCAGCAGCTTACCCGACCCGCGGGCAGATACGCAGTATTTT

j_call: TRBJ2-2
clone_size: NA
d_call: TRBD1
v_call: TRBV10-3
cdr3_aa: CAITGTAITGELFF
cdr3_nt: TGTGCCATAACCGGGACAGCCATCACCGGGGAGCTGTTTTTT

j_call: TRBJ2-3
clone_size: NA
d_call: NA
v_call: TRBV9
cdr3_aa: CASSASTDTQYF
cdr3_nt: TGTGCCAGCAGCGCTAGCACAGATACGCAGTATTTT

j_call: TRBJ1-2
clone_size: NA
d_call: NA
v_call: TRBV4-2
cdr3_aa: CASSQLDTYGYTF
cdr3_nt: TGTGCCAGCAGCCAACTGGACACCTATGGCTACACCTTC

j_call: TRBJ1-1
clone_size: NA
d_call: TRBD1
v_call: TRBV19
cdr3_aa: CASSIPGAGGSVTEAFF
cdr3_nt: TGTGCCAGTAGTATACCCGGCGCAGGGGGTTCTGTCACTGAAGCTTTCTTT

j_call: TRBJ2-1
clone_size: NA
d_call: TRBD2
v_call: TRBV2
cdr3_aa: CASRPGTSGKGPYNEQFF
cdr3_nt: TGTGCCAGCAGGCCAGGGACTAGCGGGAAAGGCCCCTACAATGAGCAGTTCTTC

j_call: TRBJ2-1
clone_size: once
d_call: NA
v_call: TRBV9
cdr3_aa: CASSAYPEQGFGLGSYNEQFF
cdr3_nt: TGTGCCAGCAGCGCCTACCCCGAACAGGGTTTTGGGTTGGGCTCCTACAATGAGCAGTTCTTC

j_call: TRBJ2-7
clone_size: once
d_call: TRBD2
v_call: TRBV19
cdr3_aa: CASQLAGGPHEQYF
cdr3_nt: TGTGCCAGTCAGCTAGCGGGAGGGCCCCACGAGCAGTACTTC

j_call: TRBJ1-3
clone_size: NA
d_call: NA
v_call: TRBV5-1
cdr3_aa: CASSLGGAALRDTIYF
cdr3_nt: TGCGCCAGCAGCTTGGGGGGCGCAGCTTTGAGGGACACCATATATTTT

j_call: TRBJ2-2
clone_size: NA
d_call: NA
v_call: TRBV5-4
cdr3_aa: CASSLHLSTGELFF
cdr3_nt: TGTGCCAGCAGCTTGCACCTGTCCACCGGGGAGCTGTTTTTT

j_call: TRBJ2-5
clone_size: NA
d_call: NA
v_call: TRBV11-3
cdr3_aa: CASHGGRETQYF
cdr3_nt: TGTGCCAGTCACGGGGGACGAGAGACCCAGTACTTC

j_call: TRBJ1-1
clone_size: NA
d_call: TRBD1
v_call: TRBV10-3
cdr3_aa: CAISEWNRGRNARDTEAFF
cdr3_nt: TGTGCCATCAGTGAGTGGAACAGGGGGCGCAACGCCAGGGACACTGAAGCTTTCTTT

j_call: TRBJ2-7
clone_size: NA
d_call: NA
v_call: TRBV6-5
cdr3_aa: CASSGDWPDEQYF
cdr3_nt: TGTGCCAGCAGTGGGGACTGGCCCGACGAGCAGTACTTC

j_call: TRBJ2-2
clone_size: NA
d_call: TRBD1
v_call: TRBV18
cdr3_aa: CASSPQGQADTGELFF
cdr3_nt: TGTGCCAGCTCACCTCAAGGACAGGCGGACACCGGGGAGCTGTTTTTT

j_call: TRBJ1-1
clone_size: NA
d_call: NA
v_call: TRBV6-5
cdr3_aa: CASSSLNRAEAFF
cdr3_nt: TGTGCCAGCAGTTCCTTAAACAGGGCAGAAGCTTTCTTT

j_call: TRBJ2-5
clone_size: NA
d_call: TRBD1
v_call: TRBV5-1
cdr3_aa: CASSLPATGIQETQYF
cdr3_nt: TGCGCCAGCAGCTTGCCCGCGACAGGGATTCAAGAGACCCAGTACTTC

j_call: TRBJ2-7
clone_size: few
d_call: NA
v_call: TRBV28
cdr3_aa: CASSWSYEQYF
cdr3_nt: TGTGCCAGCAGTTGGAGCTACGAGCAGTACTTC

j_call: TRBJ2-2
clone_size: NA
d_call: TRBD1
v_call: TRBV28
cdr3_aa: CASRAPGTGWNGELFF
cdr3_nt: TGTGCCAGCAGAGCCCCAGGGACAGGGTGGAACGGGGAGCTGTTTTTT

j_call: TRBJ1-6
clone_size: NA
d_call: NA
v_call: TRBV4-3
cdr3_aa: CASSQQEGEGSPLHF
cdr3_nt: TGCGCCAGCAGCCAGCAAGAGGGGGAAGGTTCACCCCTCCACTTT

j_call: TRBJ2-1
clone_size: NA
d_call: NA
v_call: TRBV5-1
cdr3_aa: CASSLAGDSYNEQFF
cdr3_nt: TGCGCCAGCAGCTTGGCCGGTGACTCCTACAATGAGCAGTTCTTC

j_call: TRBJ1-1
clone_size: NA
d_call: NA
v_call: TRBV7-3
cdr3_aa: CASSLKQVGVAEAFF
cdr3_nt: TGTGCCAGCAGCTTAAAGCAGGTCGGGGTTGCTGAAGCTTTCTTT

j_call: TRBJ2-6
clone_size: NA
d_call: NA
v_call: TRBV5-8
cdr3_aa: CASSLARQAGANVLTF
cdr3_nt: TGTGCCAGCAGCCTGGCACGGCAGGCTGGGGCCAACGTCCTGACTTTC

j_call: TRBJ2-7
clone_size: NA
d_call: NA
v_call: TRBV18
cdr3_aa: CASSPAPTGEQYF
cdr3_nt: TGTGCCAGCTCACCAGCACCGACGGGAGAGCAGTACTTC

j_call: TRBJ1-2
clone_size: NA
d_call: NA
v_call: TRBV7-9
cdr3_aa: CASFRGDYGYTF
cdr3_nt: TGTGCCAGCTTCCGGGGGGACTATGGCTACACCTTC

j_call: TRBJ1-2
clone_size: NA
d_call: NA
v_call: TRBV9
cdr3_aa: CASSVEGHYGYTF
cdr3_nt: TGTGCCAGCAGCGTAGAAGGCCACTATGGCTACACCTTC

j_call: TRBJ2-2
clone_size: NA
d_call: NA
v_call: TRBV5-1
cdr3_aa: CASSLGWSGNTGELFF
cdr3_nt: TGCGCCAGCAGCTTGGGCTGGTCGGGGAACACCGGGGAGCTGTTTTTT

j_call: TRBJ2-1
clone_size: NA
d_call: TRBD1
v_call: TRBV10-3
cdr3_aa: CAISNDRGEMNEQFF
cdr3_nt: TGTGCCATCAGTAACGACAGGGGGGAAATGAATGAGCAGTTCTTC

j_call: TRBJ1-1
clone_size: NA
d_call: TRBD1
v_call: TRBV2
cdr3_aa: CAGRQGSFGNTEAFF
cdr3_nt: TGTGCCGGTAGACAGGGGTCCTTCGGGAACACTGAAGCTTTCTTT

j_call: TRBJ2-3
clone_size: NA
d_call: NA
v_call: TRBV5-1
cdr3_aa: CASSLRPVTDTQYF
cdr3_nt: TGCGCCAGCAGCTTGCGTCCAGTCACAGATACGCAGTATTTT

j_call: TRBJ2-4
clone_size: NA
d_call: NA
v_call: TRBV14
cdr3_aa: CASSQDLAKNIQYF
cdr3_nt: TGTGCCAGCAGCCAAGATCTAGCCAAAAACATTCAGTACTTC

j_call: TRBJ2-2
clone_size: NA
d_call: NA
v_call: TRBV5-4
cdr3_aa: CASSQPRGTTGELFF
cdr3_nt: TGTGCCAGCAGCCAGCCTCGGGGTACTACCGGGGAGCTGTTTTTT

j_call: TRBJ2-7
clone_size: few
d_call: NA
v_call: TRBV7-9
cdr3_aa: CASSSDRKPSYEQYF
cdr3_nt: TGTGCCAGCAGCTCAGACAGGAAGCCCTCCTACGAGCAGTACTTC

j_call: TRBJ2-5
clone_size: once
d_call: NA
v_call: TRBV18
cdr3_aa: CASSPVGETQYF
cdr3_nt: TGTGCCAGCTCACCGGTAGGGGAGACCCAGTACTTC

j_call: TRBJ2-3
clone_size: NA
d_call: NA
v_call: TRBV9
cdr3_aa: CASSVGTLQATDTQYF
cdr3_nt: TGTGCCAGCAGCGTAGGGACACTCCAAGCCACAGATACGCAGTATTTT

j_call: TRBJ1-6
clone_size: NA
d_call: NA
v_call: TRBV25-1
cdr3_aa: CASSVTQGGHSPLHF
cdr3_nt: TGTGCCAGCAGTGTAACTCAGGGAGGGCATTCACCCCTCCACTTT

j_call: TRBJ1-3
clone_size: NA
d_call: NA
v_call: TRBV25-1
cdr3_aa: CAVSDDSSGNTIYF
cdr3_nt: TGTGCCGTTTCGGACGACAGCTCTGGAAACACCATATATTTT

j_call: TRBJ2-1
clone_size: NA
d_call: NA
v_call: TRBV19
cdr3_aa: CASSISGWFNEQFF
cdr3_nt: TGTGCCAGTAGTATATCGGGATGGTTCAATGAGCAGTTCTTC

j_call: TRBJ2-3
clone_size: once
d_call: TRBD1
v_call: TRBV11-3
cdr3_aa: CASSLDPYDRGRLTDTQYF
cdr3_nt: TGTGCCAGCAGCTTAGATCCCTATGACAGGGGGCGCCTCACAGATACGCAGTATTTT

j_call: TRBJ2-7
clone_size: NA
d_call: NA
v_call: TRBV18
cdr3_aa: CASSPTGYYEQYF
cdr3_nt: TGTGCCAGCTCACCAACAGGGTATTACGAGCAGTACTTC

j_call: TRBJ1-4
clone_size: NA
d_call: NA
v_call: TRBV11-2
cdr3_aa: CASSLAPLRGLDEKLFF
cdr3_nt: TGTGCCAGCAGCTTAGCCCCTCTCCGAGGGCTGGATGAAAAACTGTTTTTT

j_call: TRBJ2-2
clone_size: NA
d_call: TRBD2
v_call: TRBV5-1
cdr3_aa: CASSPTGTSGTTGELFF
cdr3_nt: TGCGCCAGCAGCCCAACCGGGACTAGCGGAACCACCGGGGAGCTGTTTTTT

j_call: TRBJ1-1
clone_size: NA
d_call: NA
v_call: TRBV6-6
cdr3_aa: CASSYDSPNTEAFF
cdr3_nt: TGTGCCAGCAGTTACGACAGCCCGAACACTGAAGCTTTCTTT

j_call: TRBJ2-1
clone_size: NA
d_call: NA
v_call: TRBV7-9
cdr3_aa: CASSFLRGGSNEQFF
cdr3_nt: TGTGCCAGCAGCTTCCTGAGAGGAGGGTCCAATGAGCAGTTCTTC

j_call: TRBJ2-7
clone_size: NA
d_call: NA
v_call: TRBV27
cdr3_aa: CASSLSVASEQYF
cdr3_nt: TGTGCCAGCAGTTTAAGCGTTGCTAGCGAGCAGTACTTC

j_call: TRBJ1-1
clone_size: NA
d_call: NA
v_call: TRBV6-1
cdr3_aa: CASSGRDGPNTEAFF
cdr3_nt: TGTGCCAGCAGTGGCCGGGACGGACCGAACACTGAAGCTTTCTTT